Listed below are T cell receptor beta chains from one sample, sequenced in a study of control samples from healthy donors and cancer patients. Clones were read by immunoSEQ multiplex PCR, and TCRdb kept only the in-frame ones, dropping some. The table shows approximately 82,000 clones, with just under 95% occurring only once. The sequenced sample was blood. Source of these receptors: a woman aged 18-29 years in good health. Both conserved end residues are part of each CDR3. The D gene is left open where the match is weak. Clone size is not always given. Where it is, it says once, few, many or a class for expanded clones.

v_gene: TRBV28; d_gene: .; abundance: .; j_gene: TRBJ2-6; CDR3aa: CASSRGATISGANVLTF; CDR3nt: TGTGCCAGCAGCCGCGGGGCCACCATTTCTGGGGCCAACGTCCTGACTTTC
v_gene: TRBV29-1; d_gene: .; abundance: .; j_gene: TRBJ1-3; CDR3aa: CSVTLTGNTIYF; CDR3nt: TGCAGCGTGACTTTGACTGGAAACACCATATATTTT
v_gene: TRBV11-3; d_gene: TRBD1; abundance: .; j_gene: TRBJ1-1; CDR3aa: CASSLARGGQAEAFF; CDR3nt: TGTGCCAGCAGCTTAGCCAGGGGGGGGCAGGCTGAAGCTTTCTTT
v_gene: TRBV6-2/TRBV6-3; d_gene: TRBD1; abundance: .; j_gene: TRBJ2-6; CDR3aa: CASSYGTVFSGANVLTF; CDR3nt: TGTGCCAGCAGTTACGGGACAGTCTTCTCTGGGGCCAACGTCCTGACTTTC
v_gene: TRBV18; d_gene: .; abundance: .; j_gene: TRBJ2-3; CDR3aa: CASSPLRSAGDTQYF; CDR3nt: TGTGCCAGCTCACCCCTTAGAAGTGCGGGAGATACGCAGTATTTT
v_gene: TRBV5-1; d_gene: .; abundance: .; j_gene: TRBJ2-1; CDR3aa: CASSLEGRRSYNEQFF; CDR3nt: TGCGCCAGCAGCTTGGAAGGCCGACGCTCCTACAATGAGCAGTTCTTC
v_gene: TRBV27; d_gene: TRBD1; abundance: .; j_gene: TRBJ2-7; CDR3aa: CASSPRTGAYEQYF; CDR3nt: TGTGCCAGCAGTCCGCGGACAGGGGCATACGAGCAGTACTTC
v_gene: TRBV24-1; d_gene: .; abundance: .; j_gene: TRBJ2-7; CDR3aa: CATSDDLREQYF; CDR3nt: TGTGCCACCAGTGACGACTTGAGGGAGCAGTACTTC
v_gene: TRBV7-6; d_gene: TRBD1; abundance: .; j_gene: TRBJ2-3; CDR3aa: CASSLGGTGRSDTQYF; CDR3nt: TGTGCCAGCAGCTTAGGTGGGACAGGGCGTTCAGATACGCAGTATTTT
v_gene: TRBV4-1; d_gene: TRBD1; abundance: .; j_gene: TRBJ1-1; CDR3aa: CASSQDRRVEGATRMNTEAFF; CDR3nt: TGCGCCAGCAGCCAAGATCGACGTGTGGAGGGGGCGACCCGAATGAACACTGAAGCTTTCTTT
v_gene: TRBV7-9; d_gene: TRBD1; abundance: .; j_gene: TRBJ2-1; CDR3aa: CASSLAGTGEFF; CDR3nt: TGTGCCAGCAGCTTAGCCGGGACAGGGGAGTTCTTC
v_gene: TRBV4-1; d_gene: TRBD1; abundance: .; j_gene: TRBJ1-4; CDR3aa: CASRTGQLATNEKLFF; CDR3nt: TGCGCCAGCAGAACGGGACAGCTTGCAACTAATGAAAAACTGTTTTTT
v_gene: TRBV4-2; d_gene: .; abundance: .; j_gene: TRBJ2-2; CDR3aa: CASSQDPTNTGELFF; CDR3nt: TGTGCCAGCAGCCAAGATCCGACAAACACCGGGGAGCTGTTTTTT
v_gene: TRBV11-2; d_gene: TRBD2; abundance: .; j_gene: TRBJ2-1; CDR3aa: CASSLRGLAGSEAREQFF; CDR3nt: TGTGCCAGCAGCTTAAGGGGACTAGCGGGGTCAGAGGCCAGGGAGCAGTTCTTC
v_gene: TRBV24-1; d_gene: .; abundance: .; j_gene: TRBJ2-1; CDR3aa: CATSDPGTIFPNEQFF; CDR3nt: TGTGCCACCAGTGATCCTGGTACTATCTTCCCCAATGAGCAGTTCTTC
v_gene: TRBV12-5; d_gene: .; abundance: .; j_gene: TRBJ1-5; CDR3aa: CASGTDGYSNQPQHF; CDR3nt: TGTGCTAGTGGGACGGACGGATATAGCAATCAGCCCCAGCATTTT
v_gene: TRBV5-1; d_gene: .; abundance: .; j_gene: TRBJ2-2; CDR3aa: CASYLNTGELFF; CDR3nt: TGCGCCAGCTATTTGAACACCGGGGAGCTGTTTTTT
v_gene: TRBV28; d_gene: .; abundance: .; j_gene: TRBJ2-1; CDR3aa: CASFGPSGRPNGNEQFF; CDR3nt: TGTGCCAGCTTTGGTCCTTCGGGTCGCCCTAATGGGAATGAGCAGTTCTTC
v_gene: TRBV6-1; d_gene: .; abundance: .; j_gene: TRBJ1-4; CDR3aa: CASSESPPWATNEKLFF; CDR3nt: TGTGCCAGCAGTGAATCCCCGCCCTGGGCAACTAATGAAAAACTGTTTTTT
v_gene: TRBV7-2; d_gene: .; abundance: .; j_gene: TRBJ2-7; CDR3aa: CASSFSAGRDYEQYF; CDR3nt: TGTGCCAGCAGCTTCTCGGCGGGAAGGGACTACGAGCAGTACTTC
v_gene: TRBV5-6; d_gene: TRBD1; abundance: .; j_gene: TRBJ1-5; CDR3aa: CASSGGTGNNQPQHF; CDR3nt: TGTGCCAGCAGCGGCGGGACAGGGAACAATCAGCCCCAGCATTTT
v_gene: TRBV10-3; d_gene: .; abundance: .; j_gene: TRBJ1-1; CDR3aa: CAISVRIMNTEAFF; CDR3nt: TGTGCCATCAGTGTGCGGATCATGAACACTGAAGCTTTCTTT
v_gene: TRBV27; d_gene: TRBD2; abundance: .; j_gene: TRBJ2-5; CDR3aa: CASSDLGIAGGRGQETQYF; CDR3nt: TGTGCCAGCAGTGACCTCGGGATAGCGGGGGGGCGTGGCCAAGAGACCCAGTACTTC
v_gene: TRBV21-1; d_gene: .; abundance: .; j_gene: TRBJ2-7; CDR3aa: CAIPGYEQYF; CDR3nt: TGTGCGATCCCGGGATACGAGCAGTACTTC
v_gene: TRBV7-8; d_gene: TRBD2; abundance: .; j_gene: TRBJ2-4; CDR3aa: CASSLLAGAKNIQYF; CDR3nt: TGTGCCAGCAGCTTACTAGCGGGAGCCAAAAACATTCAGTACTTC
v_gene: TRBV3-1/TRBV3-2; d_gene: .; abundance: once; j_gene: TRBJ2-7; CDR3aa: CASSQGRAPVSYEQYF; CDR3nt: TGTGCCAGCAGCCAGGGTCGGGCGCCGGTCTCCTACGAGCAGTACTTC
v_gene: TRBV6-7; d_gene: TRBD1; abundance: .; j_gene: TRBJ2-7; CDR3aa: CASSYSAPMDREAYEQYF; CDR3nt: TGTGCCAGCAGTTACTCAGCCCCAATGGACAGGGAAGCCTACGAGCAGTACTTC
v_gene: TRBV11-3; d_gene: .; abundance: .; j_gene: TRBJ1-4; CDR3aa: CASSEGATNEKLFF; CDR3nt: TGTGCCAGCAGCGAGGGAGCAACTAATGAAAAACTGTTTTTT
v_gene: TRBV7-3; d_gene: .; abundance: once; j_gene: TRBJ2-2; CDR3aa: CASSPTGKPNTGELFF; CDR3nt: TGTGCCAGCAGCCCTACGGGCAAACCGAACACCGGGGAGCTGTTTTTT
v_gene: TRBV28; d_gene: .; abundance: .; j_gene: TRBJ1-5; CDR3aa: CASALGGAGAYQPQHF; CDR3nt: TGTGCCAGCGCCTTGGGGGGGGCTGGGGCGTATCAGCCCCAGCATTTT
v_gene: TRBV4-2; d_gene: .; abundance: .; j_gene: TRBJ1-1; CDR3aa: CASSQAFGSNTEAFF; CDR3nt: TGTGCCAGCAGCCAAGCTTTTGGATCGAACACTGAAGCTTTCTTT
v_gene: TRBV4-1; d_gene: TRBD2; abundance: .; j_gene: TRBJ2-6; CDR3aa: CASSQDREVFAGANVLTF; CDR3nt: TGCGCCAGCAGCCAAGATCGGGAGGTGTTCGCTGGGGCCAACGTCCTGACTTTC
v_gene: TRBV28; d_gene: .; abundance: .; j_gene: TRBJ1-5; CDR3aa: CASSPPAGGLGNQPQHF; CDR3nt: TGTGCCAGCAGTCCCCCGGCGGGGGGCCTTGGCAATCAGCCCCAGCATTTT
v_gene: TRBV7-3; d_gene: .; abundance: .; j_gene: TRBJ1-1; CDR3aa: CASSLGGADAEAFF; CDR3nt: TGTGCCAGCAGCTTAGGGGGGGCGGACGCTGAAGCTTTCTTT
v_gene: TRBV28; d_gene: TRBD2; abundance: .; j_gene: TRBJ2-1; CDR3aa: CASIHSGSLYNEQFF; CDR3nt: TGTGCCAGCATTCATAGCGGGAGTCTTTACAATGAGCAGTTCTTC
v_gene: TRBV12-3/TRBV12-4; d_gene: .; abundance: .; j_gene: TRBJ1-4; CDR3aa: CASSFLNEKLFF; CDR3nt: TGTGCCAGCAGTTTCCTTAATGAAAAACTGTTTTTT
v_gene: TRBV11-1; d_gene: TRBD1; abundance: .; j_gene: TRBJ2-7; CDR3aa: CASSPRQGVSYEQYF; CDR3nt: TGTGCCAGCAGCCCTAGACAGGGGGTCTCCTACGAGCAGTACTTC